This T cell receptor beta chain was profiled in a study of molecular identifiers for immune sequencing clone quantification. Study results and caveats: Sizes of clones that are highly expanded could be underestimated (if identical TCR molecules share a barcode).

This clonotype was seen at least ten times. Its antigen is undetermined. TCRdb analysed the PCR reads with MiXCR anew, one entry per CDR3 protein. The profile shows tens of thousands of distinct CDR3 sequences, 15% to 20% of them singletons. Sorted inputs of 20,000 to 1,000,000 cells, with 10%, 30% or 50% RNA, yielded naive CD8 libraries. The CDR3 consists of 13 residues. Trimming took off 2 bases at V and 4 bases at J, with 8 bases between the two ends. The germline CDR1 and CDR2 sequences are MNHNS and SASEGT. The sample consisted of naive CD8+ T cells from blood, with Jurkat cell RNA spiked in. Specified subset: FACS-sorted CD8+CD4-CCR7+CD45RA+ naive T cells. This sequence was found in a human donor in good health. Some libraries in this study had Jurkat cell RNA spiked in. The J gene is TRBJ1-1, the V gene TRBV6-1; tentative D call: TRBD1 (5 bases). In DNA, the CDR3 is TGTGCCAGCAGTGAACCCCAGGGCACTGAAGCTTTCTTT. Its translation: CASSEPQGTEAFF.